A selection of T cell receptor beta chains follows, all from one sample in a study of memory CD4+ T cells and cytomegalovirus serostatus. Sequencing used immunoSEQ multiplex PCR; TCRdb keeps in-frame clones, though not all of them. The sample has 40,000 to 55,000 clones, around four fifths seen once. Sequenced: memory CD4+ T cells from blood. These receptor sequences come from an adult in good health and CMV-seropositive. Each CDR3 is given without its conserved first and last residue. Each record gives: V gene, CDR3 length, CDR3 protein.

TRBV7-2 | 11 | ASTLPGIYEQY
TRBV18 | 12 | ASSPPMSAYEQY
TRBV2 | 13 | ASGASEALYNEQF
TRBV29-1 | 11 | SVVQVWGETQY
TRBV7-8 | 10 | ASSSDRAEQY
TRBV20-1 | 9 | SAVIEGKLF
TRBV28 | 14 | ASRPPPGRAVYEQY
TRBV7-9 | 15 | ASSYRDRGVTNEKLF
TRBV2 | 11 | ASARDRGETQY
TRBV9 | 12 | ASPAPRLAEGQY
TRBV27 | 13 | ASRQDRSGNQPQH
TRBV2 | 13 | ASRRTSGITGELF
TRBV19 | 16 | ASPMGQGVLPNRQPQH
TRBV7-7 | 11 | ASSLAGTGELF
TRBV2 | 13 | ASMNDRLNTGELF
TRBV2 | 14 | ASSTGLAGLQETQY
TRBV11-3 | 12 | ASSSTGGNSPLH
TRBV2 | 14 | ASRTGTGQSNQPQH
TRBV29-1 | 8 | SGQQETQY
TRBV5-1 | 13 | ASSLDGDPYNEQF
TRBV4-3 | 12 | ASSQVRGFTEAF
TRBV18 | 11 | ASSSNRDREAF
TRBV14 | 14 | ASSLLPGQGMREQY
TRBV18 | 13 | ASSPGTSGGNTQY
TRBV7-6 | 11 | ASSRGPINEQF
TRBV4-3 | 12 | ASSHSGEDYGYT
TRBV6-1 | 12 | ASRPSFSSYEQY
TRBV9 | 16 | ASSVGPGFQGSGNTIY
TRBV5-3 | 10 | ARSLELWGYT